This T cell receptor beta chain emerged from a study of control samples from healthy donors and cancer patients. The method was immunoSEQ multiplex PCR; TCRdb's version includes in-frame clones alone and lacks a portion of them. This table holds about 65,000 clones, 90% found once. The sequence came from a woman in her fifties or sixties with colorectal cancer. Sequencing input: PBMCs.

In nucleotides, the CDR3 is TGTGCCAGCAGTTCAAACCAGGGGACCTATGGCTACACCTTC. Residues: CASSSNQGTYGYTF. V usage is TRBV28 and J usage is TRBJ1-2; the D gene is possibly TRBD1 (6 bases). The CDR3 sequence is 14 residues long. Per germline, CDR1 MDHEN and CDR2 SYDVKM. Trimming stripped 4 bases from V and 4 bases from J, with 13 bases between.